A few counts support the clone carrying this T cell receptor beta chain. Its antigen is unknown. Sorting with CD45RO/CCR7/CD25/CD127/CD95/CD27 yielded naive, central memory, regulatory and stem-like memory CD4+ cells. Germline V gives CDR1 KGHSH, CDR2 LQKENI. The V end was cut by 6 bases, the J end by 3 bases, with 17 bases between. CDR3 size: 15 residues. This sample was included in a study of beta chain features in type 1 diabetes. Study outcomes and limitations: There was no resolution here of whether HLA type influences TCRB rearrangement. More deletions and fewer insertions at VDJ junctions were found in patients with type 1 diabetes. Shorter TCRB CDR3s, moderately but significantly so, marked every one of the four CD4+ subsets in Type 1 diabetes patients.

Expressed TCRB transcripts were sequenced because the isolated RNA had all been reverse transcribed beforehand. Here immunoSEQ multiplex PCR was the method, and the copy in TCRdb shows in-frame clones only, minus some. The sample holds about 650,000 clones, roughly 12% seen once. The receptor was isolated from a man aged 30 to 39 with type 1 diabetes. This chain connects TRBV18 to TRBJ1-2, with D possibly being TRBD1 (5 bases). Sequencing used naive CD4+ T cells from blood. The CDR3 here is CASSPTPGRDYGYTF. The CDR3 DNA follows: TGTGCCAGCTCGCCTACCCCAGGGAGGGACTATGGCTACACCTTC.